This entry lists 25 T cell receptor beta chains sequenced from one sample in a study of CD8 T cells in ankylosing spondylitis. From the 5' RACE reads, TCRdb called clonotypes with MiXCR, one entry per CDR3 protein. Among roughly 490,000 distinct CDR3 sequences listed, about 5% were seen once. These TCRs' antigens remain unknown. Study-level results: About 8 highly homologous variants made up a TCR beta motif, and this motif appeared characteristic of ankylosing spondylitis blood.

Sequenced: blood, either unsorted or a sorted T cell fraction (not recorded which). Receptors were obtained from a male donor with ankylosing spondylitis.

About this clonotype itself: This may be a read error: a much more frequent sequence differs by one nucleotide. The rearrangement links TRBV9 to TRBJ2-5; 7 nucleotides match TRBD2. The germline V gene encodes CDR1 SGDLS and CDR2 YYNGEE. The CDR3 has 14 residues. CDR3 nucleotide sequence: TGTGTCAGCAGCGTCGTAGCGGGTGGGGAGACCCAGTACTTC. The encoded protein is CVSSVVAGGETQYF.

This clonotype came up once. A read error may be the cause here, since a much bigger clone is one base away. The CDR3 coding sequence is TGTGCCAGCAGACGTTGGGGCAGCGGGATGGAGCAGTTCTTC. Protein sequence: CASRRWGSGMEQFF. The V call is TRBV21-1, the J call TRBJ2-1; the table's TRBD2 call for D was not verified on the DNA. TRBV21-1 is flagged as a pseudogene. This CDR3 contains 14 residues.

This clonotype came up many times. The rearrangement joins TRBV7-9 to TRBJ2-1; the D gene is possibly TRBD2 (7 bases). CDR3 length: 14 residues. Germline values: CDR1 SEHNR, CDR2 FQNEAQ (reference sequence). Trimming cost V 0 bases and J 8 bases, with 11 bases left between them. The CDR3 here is CASSLAQGGYEQFF. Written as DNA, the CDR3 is TGTGCCAGCAGCTTAGCACAGGGAGGGTATGAGCAGTTCTTC.

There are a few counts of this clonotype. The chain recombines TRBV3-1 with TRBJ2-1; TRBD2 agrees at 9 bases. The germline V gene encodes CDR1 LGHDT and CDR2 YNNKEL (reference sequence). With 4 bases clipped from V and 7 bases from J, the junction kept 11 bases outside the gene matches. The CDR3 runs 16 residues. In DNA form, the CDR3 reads TGTGCCAGCAGCCGGCTTGCGGGAGGGGTAAGGAATGAGCAGTTCTTC. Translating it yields CASSRLAGGVRNEQFF.

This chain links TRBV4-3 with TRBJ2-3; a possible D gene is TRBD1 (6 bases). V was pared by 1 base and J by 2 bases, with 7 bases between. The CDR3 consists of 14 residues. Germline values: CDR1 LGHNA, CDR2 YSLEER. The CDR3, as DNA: TGCGCCAGCAGCCAAGTGGGGGCCACAGATACGCAGTATTTT. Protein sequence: CASSQVGATDTQYF.

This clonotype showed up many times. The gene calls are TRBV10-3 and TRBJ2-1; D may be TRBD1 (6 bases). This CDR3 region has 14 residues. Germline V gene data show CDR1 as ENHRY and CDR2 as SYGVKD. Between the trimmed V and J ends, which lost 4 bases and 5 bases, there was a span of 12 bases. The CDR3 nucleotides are TGTGCCATCAGTGTACAGGGTGGGGACAATGAGCAGTTCTTC. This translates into CAISVQGGDNEQFF.

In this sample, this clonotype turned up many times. The CDR3 sequence is CATSGRQGFGSNQPQHF. The CDR3 DNA is TGTGCCACCAGCGGCCGACAGGGATTCGGTAGCAATCAGCCCCAGCATTTT. The chain joins TRBV15 to TRBJ1-5, with 7 bases that match TRBD1. The CDR3 is 17 residues long. V gave up 5 bases and J gave up 0 bases; unmatched junction bases: 10. Germline V gene lookup returns CDR1 LNHNV and CDR2 YYDKDF (reference sequence). Based on the CDR3 plus reference TRBV15 and TRBJ1-5, the full variable domain is DAMVIQNPRYQVTQFGKPVTLSCSQTLNHNVMYWYQQKSSQAPKLLFHYYDKDFNNEADTPDNFQSRRPNTSFCFLDIRSPGLGDTAMYLCATSGRQGFGSNQPQHFGDGTRLSIL.

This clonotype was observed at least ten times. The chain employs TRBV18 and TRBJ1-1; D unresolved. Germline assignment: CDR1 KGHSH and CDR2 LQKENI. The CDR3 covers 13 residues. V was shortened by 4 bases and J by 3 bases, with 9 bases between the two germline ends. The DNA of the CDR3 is TGTGCCAGCTCACAGGGCCGGGACACTGAAGCTTTCTTT. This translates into CASSQGRDTEAFF.

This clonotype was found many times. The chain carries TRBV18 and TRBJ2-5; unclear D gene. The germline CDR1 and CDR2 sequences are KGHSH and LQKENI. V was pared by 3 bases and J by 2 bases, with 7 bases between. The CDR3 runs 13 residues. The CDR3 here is CASSPRQQETQYF. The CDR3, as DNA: TGTGCCAGCTCACCCCGCCAGCAAGAGACCCAGTACTTC.

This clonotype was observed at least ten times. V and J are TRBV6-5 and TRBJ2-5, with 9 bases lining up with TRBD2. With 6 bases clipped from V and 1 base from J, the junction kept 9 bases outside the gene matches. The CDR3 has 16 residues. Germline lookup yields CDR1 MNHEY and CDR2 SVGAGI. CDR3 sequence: CASSYRLADFQETQYF. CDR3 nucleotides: TGTGCCAGCAGCTACCGACTAGCGGACTTCCAAGAGACCCAGTACTTC.

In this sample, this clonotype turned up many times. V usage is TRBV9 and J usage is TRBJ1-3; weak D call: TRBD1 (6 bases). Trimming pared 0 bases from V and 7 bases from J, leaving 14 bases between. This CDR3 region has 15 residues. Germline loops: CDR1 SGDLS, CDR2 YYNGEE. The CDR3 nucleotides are TGTGCCAGCAGCGTAGATGGCAGGGGTATTAACACCATATATTTT. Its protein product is CASSVDGRGINTIYF.

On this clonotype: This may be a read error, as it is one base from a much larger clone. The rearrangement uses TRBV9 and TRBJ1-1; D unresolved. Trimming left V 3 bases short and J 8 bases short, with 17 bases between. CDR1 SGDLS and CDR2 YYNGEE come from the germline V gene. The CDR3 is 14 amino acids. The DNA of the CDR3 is TGTGCCAGCAGCGCAGATGCCCGGGGTCGGGAAGCTTTCTTT. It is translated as CASSADARGREAFF.

CDR3 loop: CASSSRQGFQWELFF. In nucleotides, the CDR3 is TGTGCCAGCAGTTCCAGACAGGGTTTTCAATGGGAGCTGTTTTTT. The V gene is TRBV27, the J gene TRBJ2-2; 7 nucleotides match TRBD1. V lost 4 bases and J lost 9; bases outside the gene matches: 11. The CDR3 covers 15 residues. From germline, CDR1 is MNHEY and CDR2 SMNVEV (reference sequence).

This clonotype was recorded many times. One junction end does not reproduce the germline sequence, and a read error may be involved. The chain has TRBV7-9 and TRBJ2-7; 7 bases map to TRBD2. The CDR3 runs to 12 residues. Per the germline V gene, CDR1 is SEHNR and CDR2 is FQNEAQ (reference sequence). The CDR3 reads CASSLSLGGSSF. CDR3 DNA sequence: TGTGCCAGCAGCTTATCGCTGGGGGGGTCCAGCTTC.

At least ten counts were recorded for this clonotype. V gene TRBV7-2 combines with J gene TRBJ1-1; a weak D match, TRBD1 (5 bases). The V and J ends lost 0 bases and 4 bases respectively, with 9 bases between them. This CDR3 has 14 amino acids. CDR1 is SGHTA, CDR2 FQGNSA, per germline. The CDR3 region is CASSLAGAGTEAFF. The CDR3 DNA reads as TGTGCCAGCAGCTTAGCAGGGGCAGGCACTGAAGCTTTCTTT.

The CDR3 coding sequence is TGCAGCGTTGAACTTTTCAGGCTGGGGACGAAAAATGAGCAGTTCTTC. Amino acids: CSVELFRLGTKNEQFF. The rearrangement joins TRBV29-1 to TRBJ2-1; the D gene could be TRBD1 or TRBD2 (5 bases each). Germline V CDR1 and CDR2: SQVTM, ANQGSEA. The ends were cut back, 2 bases at V and 7 bases at J, with 21 bases in the middle. CDR3 length: 16 residues.

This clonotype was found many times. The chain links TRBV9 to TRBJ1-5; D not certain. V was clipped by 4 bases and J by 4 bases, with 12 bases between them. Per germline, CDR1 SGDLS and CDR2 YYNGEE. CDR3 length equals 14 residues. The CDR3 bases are TGTGCCAGCAGCAAGGACCAAGGGAATCAGCCCCAGCATTTT. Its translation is CASSKDQGNQPQHF. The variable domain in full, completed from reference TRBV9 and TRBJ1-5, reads DSGVTQTPKHLITATGQRVTLRCSPRSGDLSVYWYQQSLDQGLQFLIQYYNGEERAKGNILERFSAQQFPDLHSELNLSSLELGDSALYFCASSKDQGNQPQHFGDGTRLSIL.

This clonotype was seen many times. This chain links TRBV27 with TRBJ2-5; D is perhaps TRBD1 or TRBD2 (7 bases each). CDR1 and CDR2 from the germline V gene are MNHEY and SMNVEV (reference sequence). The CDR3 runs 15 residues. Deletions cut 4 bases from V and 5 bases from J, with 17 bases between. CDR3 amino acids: CASSSDREGGETQYF. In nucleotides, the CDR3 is TGTGCCAGCAGTTCCGACAGGGAGGGAGGGGAGACCCAGTACTTC.

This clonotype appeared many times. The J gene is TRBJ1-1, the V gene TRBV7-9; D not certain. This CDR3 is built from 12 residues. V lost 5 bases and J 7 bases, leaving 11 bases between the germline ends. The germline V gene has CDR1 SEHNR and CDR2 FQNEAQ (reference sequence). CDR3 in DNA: TGTGCCAGCAGCCTTATGGCGGTTGAAGCTTTCTTT. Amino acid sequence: CASSLMAVEAFF.

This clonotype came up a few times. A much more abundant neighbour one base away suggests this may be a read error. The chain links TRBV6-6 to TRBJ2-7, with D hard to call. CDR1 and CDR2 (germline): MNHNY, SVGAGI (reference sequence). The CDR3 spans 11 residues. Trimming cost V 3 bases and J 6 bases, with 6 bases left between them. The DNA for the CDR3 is TGTGCCAGCAGTTATGGGGTCGAGCAGTACTTC. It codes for CASSYGVEQYF.

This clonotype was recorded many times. The CDR3 region has the DNA TGTGCCAGCAGTGACAGCGGGGCTTTCAATGAGCAGTTCTTC. Its translation is CASSDSGAFNEQFF. V and J are TRBV6-4 and TRBJ2-1; 7 nucleotides align to TRBD2. Germline values: CDR1 MRHNA, CDR2 SNTAGT. The CDR3 sequence is 14 residues long. Trimming at V came to 2 bases and at J to 6 bases, leaving 4 bases not matched to a gene.

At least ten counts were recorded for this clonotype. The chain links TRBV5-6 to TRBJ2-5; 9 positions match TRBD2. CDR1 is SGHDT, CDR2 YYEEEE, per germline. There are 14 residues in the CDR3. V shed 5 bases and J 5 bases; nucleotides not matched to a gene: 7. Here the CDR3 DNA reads TGTGCCAGCAGGATACTAGCGGGTGATGAGACCCAGTACTTC. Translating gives CASRILAGDETQYF.

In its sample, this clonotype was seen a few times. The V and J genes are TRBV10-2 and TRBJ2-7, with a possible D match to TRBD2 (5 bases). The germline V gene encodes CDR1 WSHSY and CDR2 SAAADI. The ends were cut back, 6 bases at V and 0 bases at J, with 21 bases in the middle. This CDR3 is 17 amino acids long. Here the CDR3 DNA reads TGCGCCAGCAGGGCCTCCCCAGCCCGGGGATTCTCCTACGAGCAGTACTTC. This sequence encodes CASRASPARGFSYEQYF.

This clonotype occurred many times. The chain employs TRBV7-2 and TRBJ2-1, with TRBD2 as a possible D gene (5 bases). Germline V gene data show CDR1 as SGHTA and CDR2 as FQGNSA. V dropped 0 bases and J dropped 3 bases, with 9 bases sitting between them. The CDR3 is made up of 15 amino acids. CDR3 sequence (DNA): TGTGCCAGCAGCTTAGCGAGAGGGTACTACAATGAGCAGTTCTTC. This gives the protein CASSLARGYYNEQFF.

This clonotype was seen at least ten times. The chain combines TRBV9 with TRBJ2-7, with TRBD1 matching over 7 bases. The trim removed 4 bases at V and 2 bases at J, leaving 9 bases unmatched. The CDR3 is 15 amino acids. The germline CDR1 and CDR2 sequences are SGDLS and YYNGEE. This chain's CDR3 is CASSPYRGPTYEQYF. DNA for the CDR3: TGTGCCAGCAGCCCATACAGGGGTCCTACCTACGAGCAGTACTTC.